This T cell receptor (beta chain) was recorded in a study of blood T cell repertoires in COVID-19. This clone has a handful of counts. Produced via immunoSEQ multiplex PCR; TCRdb's table is partial and in-frame only. The top ten clones hold roughly 8.8% of a sample with almost 200,000 clones, 80% to 90% of them seen once. The trim removed 4 bases at V and 15 bases at J, leaving 10 bases unmatched. This CDR3 has 13 residues. Germline V gives CDR1 MDHEN, CDR2 SYDVKM. The rearrangement joins TRBV28 to TRBJ1-5; TRBD1 matches at 9 bases. This TCR came from a woman in her late teens or twenties who had recovered from COVID-19. Sequencing was carried out using PBMCs or T cells enriched from blood (not recorded which). The CDR3 DNA is TGTGCCAGCAGTTCCCTCGGACAGGGGAGTCTGCATTTT. Its protein is CASSSLGQGSLHF.